This T cell receptor (beta chain) was sequenced in a study of long-term antiretroviral therapy in people with HIV. Treatment for all HIV-infected participants took place in the United States. J gave up 7 bases and V 4 bases, and 11 bases lay outside the gene matches. Germline V CDR1 and CDR2: MNHEY, SMNVEV (reference sequence). The CDR3 covers 15 residues. Samples were assayed with immunoSEQ v3.0 at survey level. Sequencing was performed with immunoSEQ multiplex PCR; in TCRdb, only in-frame clones are kept and a portion is missing. The sample lists 25,000 to 35,000 clones, less than 85% seen once, with around 7.2% in the top ten.

Sequences were derived from unsorted PBMCs, sampled 0.3 years after starting antiretroviral therapy. The genes are TRBV27 and TRBJ2-5; 8 bases are a match to TRBD2. This sequence was found in a man in his forties with HIV. CDR3 nucleotide sequence: TGTGCCAGCAGTTCTTTTAGCGGGGCGCGGGGGACCCAGTACTTC. Protein product: CASSSFSGARGTQYF.